This TCR beta chain was found in a study of a mutant IDH1 vaccine in newly diagnosed glioma. Study-wide context: The study started vaccination 4-6 weeks after radiotherapy alone, or with temozolomide cycles.

Assay used: immunoSEQ multiplex PCR; TCRdb lists only in-frame clones, some missing. The sample includes about 26,000 clones, approximately 79% of them seen just once. Of note for this clone: Its specificity is unknown.

With 5 bases removed from V and 0 bases from J, the gap between germline ends came to 14 bases. Germline CDR1 reads SGDLS; CDR2 reads YYNGEE. This CDR3 spans 16 amino acids. As to time point: week 5, during vaccination. Alongside topical imiquimod, each dose of vaccine comprised 300 ug of mutant IDH1 20-mer peptide. The source is a man aged 40-49 years with glioma. Some clones in this sample may be carry-over from other donors' samples. The gene calls are TRBV9 and TRBJ2-2; D remains unclear. Sequenced material: PBMCs, taken from a glioma patient whose treatment included an IDH1 peptide vaccine. The chain's CDR3 is CASRRGTEANTGELFF. The DNA of the CDR3 is TGTGCCAGCAGACGAGGCACAGAAGCGAACACCGGGGAGCTGTTTTTT.